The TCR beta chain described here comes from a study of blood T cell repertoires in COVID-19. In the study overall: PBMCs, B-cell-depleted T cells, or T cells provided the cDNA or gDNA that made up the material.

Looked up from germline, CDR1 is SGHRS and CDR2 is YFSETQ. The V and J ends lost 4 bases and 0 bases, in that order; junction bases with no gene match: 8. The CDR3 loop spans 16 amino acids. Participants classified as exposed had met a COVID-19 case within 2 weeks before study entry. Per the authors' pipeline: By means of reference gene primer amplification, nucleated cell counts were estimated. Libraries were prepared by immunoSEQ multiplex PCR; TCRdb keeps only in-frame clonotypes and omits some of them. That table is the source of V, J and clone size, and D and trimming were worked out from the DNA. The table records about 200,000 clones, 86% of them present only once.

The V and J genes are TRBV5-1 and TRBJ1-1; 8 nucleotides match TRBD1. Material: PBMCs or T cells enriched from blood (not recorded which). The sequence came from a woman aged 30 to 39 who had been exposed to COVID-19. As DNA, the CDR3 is TGCGCCAGCAGCCCTGTCAGGGGGCTCATGAACACTGAAGCTTTCTTT. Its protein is CASSPVRGLMNTEAFF.